What follows are 15 T cell receptor beta chains derived from one specimen sequenced in a study of blood T cell repertoires in COVID-19. Sequencing used immunoSEQ multiplex PCR; TCRdb keeps in-frame clones, though not all of them. The profile shows some 510,000 clones, 85% to 90% of them singletons. Sequencing used PBMCs or T cells enriched from blood (not recorded which). These receptors originate from a woman between 40 and 55 years old who had recovered from COVID-19.

This chain links TRBV2 with TRBJ1-1; TRBD1 might be the D (5 bases). The V gene's germline CDR1 is SNHLY and CDR2 FYNNEI. V lost 3 bases and J lost 0, with 11 bases in between. The CDR3 runs to 15 residues. The CDR3 DNA sequence: TGTGCCAGCAGTGAGGGGGGGTTAATGAACACTGAAGCTTTCTTT. Protein product: CASSEGGLMNTEAFF.

The rearrangement uses TRBV10-2 and TRBJ1-1; D is possibly TRBD1 (6 bases). Trimming pared 5 bases from V and 0 bases from J, leaving 13 bases between. Germline assignment: CDR1 WSHSY and CDR2 SAAADI. The CDR3 has 15 amino acids. This CDR3 reads CASSHQDRMNTEAFF. In DNA form, the CDR3 reads TGCGCCAGCAGTCATCAGGACAGAATGAACACTGAAGCTTTCTTT.

The chain employs TRBV15 and TRBJ2-1; D gene unclear. The CDR3 runs to 13 residues. CDR1 LNHNV and CDR2 YYDKDF come from the germline V gene (reference sequence). Trimming cost V 1 base and J 8 bases, with 9 bases left between them. In nucleotides, the CDR3 is TGTGCCACCAGCAGAGGAGTGCACGATGAGCAGTTCTTC. Encoded protein: CATSRGVHDEQFF.

This clone is a singleton in its sample. The chain employs TRBV5-1 and TRBJ2-7; 11 positions match TRBD2. Losses at the gene ends were 0 bases for V and 0 bases for J; bases not matched to a gene: 8. This CDR3 is built from 18 residues. The germline V gene has CDR1 SGHRS and CDR2 YFSETQ. CDR3: CASSLVATSGASSYEQYF. CDR3 in DNA: TGCGCCAGCAGCTTGGTGGCGACTAGCGGGGCTAGCTCCTACGAGCAGTACTTC.

The V and J genes are TRBV5-1 and TRBJ2-7; 10 positions agree with TRBD2. The junction had 13 bases not matched to a gene; V was cut back by 2 bases and J by 2 bases. Germline lookup yields CDR1 SGHRS and CDR2 YFSETQ. The CDR3 length is 18 residues. The CDR3 loop is CASSFRGRGLAKTYEQYF. The CDR3 nucleotides read TGCGCCAGCAGCTTCCGAGGGAGGGGACTAGCGAAAACCTACGAGCAGTACTTC.

This sequence joins TRBV12-3 or TRBV12-4 and TRBJ2-7, with D possibly TRBD1 on 6 matching bases. The CDR3 is 13 residues long. The V gene lost 6 bases and the J gene lost 2 bases, with 11 bases spanning the gap. CDR3 nucleotide sequence: TGTGCCAGCAGGACAGGCGCAACCTACGAGCAGTACTTC. Protein product: CASRTGATYEQYF.

As to this clone: Distinct nucleotide sequences in the sample also encode this CDR3. V usage is TRBV4-2 and J usage is TRBJ1-2, with D possibly matching TRBD1 (5 bases). Germline V lookup: CDR1 LGHNA, CDR2 YNFKEQ. The V and J ends lost 1 base and 6 bases respectively, with 9 bases between them. The CDR3 totals 13 residues. CDR3 coding DNA: TGTGCCAGCAGCCAAGTAGCGGGGGATGGCTACACCTTC. It yields the protein CASSQVAGDGYTF.

The chain is built from TRBV9 and TRBJ2-3; possibly TRBD2 for D (6 bases). CDR1 is SGDLS and CDR2 is YYNGEE in the germline V gene. The CDR3 has 14 amino acids. V gave up 6 bases and J gave up 1 base, with 12 bases separating them. This CDR3 reads CASTTSGGTDTQYF. The DNA of the CDR3 is TGTGCCAGCACCACTTCGGGGGGCACAGATACGCAGTATTTT.

The CDR3 nucleotides are TGTGCCAGCAGCCATTCGGAGGACGGGGAGCTGTTTTTT. This sequence encodes CASSHSEDGELFF. The V gene is TRBV11-2, the J gene TRBJ2-2; TRBD2 might be the D (5 bases). The CDR3 consists of 13 residues. The V gene's germline CDR1 is SGHAT and CDR2 FQNNGV. Between the trimmed V and J ends, which lost 5 bases and 7 bases, there was a span of 11 bases.

The rearrangement uses TRBV7-2 and TRBJ1-6; D is perhaps TRBD1 (5 bases). Germline CDR1 and CDR2: SGHTA and FQGNSA. V lost 5 bases and J lost 5, with 7 bases in between. This CDR3 is built from 13 residues. The CDR3: CASSQTDNSPLHF. CDR3 coding DNA: TGTGCCAGCAGCCAGACAGATAATTCACCCCTCCACTTT.

The CDR3 here is CASRGGQRVYEQYF. The DNA for the CDR3 is TGTGCCAGCAGGGGGGGACAGAGGGTCTACGAGCAGTACTTC. The V and J genes are TRBV27 and TRBJ2-7, with D possibly being TRBD1 (7 bases). CDR3 length: 14 amino acids. Germline CDR1 is MNHEY and CDR2 is SMNVEV (reference sequence). V was clipped by 6 bases and J by 3 bases, with 15 bases between them.

This chain links TRBV7-2 with TRBJ1-5, with D possibly being TRBD1 (6 bases). The CDR3 length is 15 residues. V was pared by 0 bases and J by 5 bases, with 11 bases between. CDR1 SGHTA and CDR2 FQGNSA come from the germline V gene. CDR3 bases: TGTGCCAGCAGCTTAGCGGCCAGGGGATATCAGCCCCAGCATTTT. Its protein product is CASSLAARGYQPQHF. The full variable domain, in which reference TRBV7-2 and TRBJ1-5 provide the parts outside the CDR3, is GAGVSQSPSNKVTEKGKDVELRCDPISGHTALYWYRQSLGQGLEFLIYFQGNSAPDKSGLPSDRFSAERTGGSVSTLTIQRTQQEDSAVYLCASSLAARGYQPQHFGDGTRLSIL.

The V call is TRBV27, the J call TRBJ1-1, with a weak D call TRBD1 (6 bases). Trimming pared 8 bases from V and 7 bases from J, leaving 11 bases between. Germline V CDR1 and CDR2: MNHEY, SMNVEV (reference sequence). The CDR3 runs to 11 residues. The CDR3 DNA is TGTGCCAGCTCCAGGGGAGATGAAGCTTTCTTT. Encoded protein: CASSRGDEAFF.

V and J are TRBV4-3 and TRBJ2-7; D uncertain. Germline CDR1 is LGHNA and CDR2 is YSLEER. Trimming shortened V by 1 base and J by 6 bases, and 10 bases separated the two germline ends. The CDR3 totals 13 residues. In DNA, the CDR3 is TGCGCCAGCAGCCAAGCCGGATGGGCCGAGCAGTACTTC. Its protein product is CASSQAGWAEQYF.

The chain couples TRBV3-1 (or the pseudogene TRBV3-2) to TRBJ2-7; maybe TRBD2 (5 bases). CDR3 length: 15 amino acids. Deletions cut 1 base from V and 3 bases from J, with 13 bases between. Germline loops: CDR1 LGHDT, CDR2 YNNKEL (reference sequence). CDR3: CASSQVALAGYEQYF. The CDR3 bases are TGTGCCAGCAGCCAAGTTGCCTTGGCGGGCTACGAGCAGTACTTC.